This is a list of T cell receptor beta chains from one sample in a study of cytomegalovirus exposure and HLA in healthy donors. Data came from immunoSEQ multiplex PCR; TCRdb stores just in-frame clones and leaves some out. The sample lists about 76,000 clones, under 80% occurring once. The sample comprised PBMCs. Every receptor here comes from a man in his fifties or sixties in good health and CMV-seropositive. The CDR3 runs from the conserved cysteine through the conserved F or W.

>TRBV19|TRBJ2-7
CARPGGPGQGAYEQYF
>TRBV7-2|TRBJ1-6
CASSLVPSGTGANSPLHF
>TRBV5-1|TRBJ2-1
CASRSGGSSYNEQFF
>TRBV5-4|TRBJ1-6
CASSLGGSQGGSPLHF
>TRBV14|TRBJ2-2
CASSQDLGTGYAGELFF
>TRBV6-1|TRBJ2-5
CASSELAGGQETQYF
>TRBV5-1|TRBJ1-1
CASSAQGDTEAFF
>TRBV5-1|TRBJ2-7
CASSLVAAYEQYF
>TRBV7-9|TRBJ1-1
CSSSFGMNTEAFF
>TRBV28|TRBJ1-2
CASSTHRGSEGYTF
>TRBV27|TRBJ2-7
CASSLSPLADEQYF
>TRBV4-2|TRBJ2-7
CASSQEGLAGPTGEQYF
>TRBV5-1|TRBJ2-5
CASSLAKGLPSWGETQYF
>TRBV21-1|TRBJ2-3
CASSKDGAGGATDTQYF
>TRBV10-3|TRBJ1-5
CAISDREGSNQPQHF
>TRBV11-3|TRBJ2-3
CASSTGQGAGDTQYF
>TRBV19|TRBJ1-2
CASNNRGDYGYTF
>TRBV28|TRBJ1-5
CASSSSYQPQHF
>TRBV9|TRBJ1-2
CASRGDNVEDTF
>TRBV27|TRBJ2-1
CASSSPWAGSSYNEQFF
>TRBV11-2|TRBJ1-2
CASSLGLAGGYTF
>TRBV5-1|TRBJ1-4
CASTLGLQVDEKLFF
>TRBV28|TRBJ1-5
CASAGGPYQPQHF
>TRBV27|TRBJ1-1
CASSSAGTGHTEAFF
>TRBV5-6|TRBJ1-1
CASSLSGRAAEAFF
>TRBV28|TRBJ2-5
CASARGRETQYF
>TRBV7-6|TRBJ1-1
CASSLEVETPFTEAFF
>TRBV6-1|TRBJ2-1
CASSEGLAGGYNEQFF
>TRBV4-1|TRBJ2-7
CASSHKWTGGCEQYF
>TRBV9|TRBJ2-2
CASSVGGDTGELFF
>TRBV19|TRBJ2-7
CASSPQRTVISYEQYF
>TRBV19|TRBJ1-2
CASSIVSEASYGYTF
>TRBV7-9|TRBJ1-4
CASSLTPVRVGEKLFF
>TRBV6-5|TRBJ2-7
CASSYSRPNFGYEQYF
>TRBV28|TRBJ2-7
CASGQNSYEQYF
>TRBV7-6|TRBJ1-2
CASSLGGIWGYTF
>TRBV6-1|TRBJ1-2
CASSDRENYGYTF
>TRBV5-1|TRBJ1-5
CASSLGTGVAQPQHF
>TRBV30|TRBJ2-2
CAWSLGQGTGELFF
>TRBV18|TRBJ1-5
CASSPNTGGNQPQHF
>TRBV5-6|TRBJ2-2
CASSLGPQGAITGELFF
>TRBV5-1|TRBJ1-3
CASSLLGPGNTIYF
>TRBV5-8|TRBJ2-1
CASSLTGDEQFF
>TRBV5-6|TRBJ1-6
CASSLGQGALPLHF
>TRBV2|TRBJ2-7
CAIKSGGEYEQYF
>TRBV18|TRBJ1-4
CASSPLPQEKLFF
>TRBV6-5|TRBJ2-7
CASKPRQGFEQYF
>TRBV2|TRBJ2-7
CASSPGGAEQYF
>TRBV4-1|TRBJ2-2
CASSQPRALGQGANTGELFF
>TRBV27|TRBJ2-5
CASSLRGSGGADQETQYF